The present TCR beta chain was sequenced within a study of Tregs in tolerant kidney transplant recipients (dated by TCRdb to the late 2010s). A note on the overall study: The study applied TCRbeta sequencing to find donor-specific regulatory T cells before combined kidney and bone marrow transplantation and then followed those same cells after transplant.

For TCRbeta CDR3 sequencing, genomic DNA was extracted from sorted cells using the QIAGEN DNeasy Blood and Tissue Kit. High-throughput TCRbeta CDR3 sequencing was carried out commercially through immunoSEQ, with PCR amplification with bias correction and internal controls included. As for the authors' bioinformatics: A unique productive TCRbeta sequence was defined by the CDR3 nucleotide sequence when primers matched, and otherwise by the CDR3 amino acid sequence together with the Vbeta and Jbeta genes. To correct sorting error, sequences shared between sorted populations at a frequency ratio of 2:1 or less were removed; the rest were assigned to the higher population. Donor-reactive sequences were defined as at least 5-fold expanded in CFSE-low cells versus unstimulated cells, with frequency of at least 0.01% in CFSE-low cells. Jensen-Shannon divergence calculated on the top 100 TCRbeta sequences ranked by frequency was used to measure repertoire divergence. For samples with multiple sequencing runs, sorting error was corrected in each run separately before the runs were combined. In TCRdb, the immuneACCESS table is reduced to in-frame sequences with V and J assigned. These tables do not hold every clone; where another copy was compared, an unresolved V gene accounts for under half, and the others remain unexplained. The V and J calls and the clone size are those of that table, but D and trimming were determined from the DNA. For this sample there are 55,000 to 75,000 clones; about 89% appear just once. The biggest ten clones account for 3.8% of the sample.

Relative to germline, V is 4 bases shorter and J is 5 bases shorter, with 11 bases between their ends. CDR1 MNHNS and CDR2 SASEGT were looked up in the germline V gene. The CDR3, from cysteine to phenylalanine, totals 13 residues. CDR3 DNA is the only sequence kept; it has 39 bases, read in frame from the first base. The paper's findings and limits, for the study overall: Expanding Tregs with activated donor B cells appeared to identify the most biologically relevant and donor-specific TCRbeta repertoire. For some patients the PCR primers changed over time, which made it impossible to compare the samples from those patients at the nucleotide level. Donor-specific Treg expansion was found to exceed global Treg expansion in tolerant patients, suggesting antigen-driven rather than nonspecific expansion. The study was limited by small patient numbers, and the findings need validation in larger populations and under other immunosuppression protocols. Biological reproducibility was not examined directly, but technical replication error appeared to be minimal.

The intended sense of this specimen's time point label: 6 months after combined kidney and bone marrow transplant. Related donors were used in the transplants with nonmyeloablative bone marrow transplantation, and mixed chimerism was transient in the human trials. Thawed PBMCs were FACS-sorted into unstimulated Tregs (CD4+CD25+CD127-), CD4+ non-Tregs (CD4+CD25-), CD4 cells and CD8 cells. The patients were several recipients of combined kidney and bone marrow transplants from the ITN036ST trial, and samples were available only from these trial subjects. Healthy control blood was processed to PBMCs with a Ficoll density gradient and then cryopreserved, whereas patient PBMCs were collected both before and after transplant. This clone was seen just once. The antigen this receptor binds is unknown. No much larger clonotype is one base removed from it; base qualities were not supplied.

The receptor's source is a human patient who received a combined kidney and bone marrow transplant. Some T cells may be donor cells from the graft after a transplant. The sample here was CD4+ T cells from blood (PBMCs), taken 6 months after the transplant. Recombination linked TRBV6-1 to TRBJ2-5, and the D gene may be TRBD2, 6 bases matching. CDR3 reads: CASSGLARETQYF. The DNA reads TGTGCCAGCAGTGGTCTAGCGAGGGAGACCCAGTACTTC.